One and the same sample provided the 19 T cell receptor beta chains below, sequenced in a study of identical twins. One entry per CDR3 protein, called by TCRdb with MiXCR from the 5' RACE reads. The repertoire holds about 460,000 distinct CDR3 sequences, with 13% to 15% as singletons. The data also belong to a second study, concerning yellow fever vaccine responses in identical twins.

Sequenced input: CD4+ T cells sorted from blood. The receptor set was obtained from a young woman in good health.

The chain couples TRBV28 to TRBJ2-7; TRBD2 aligns across 7 bases. The CDR3 length is 14 residues. V was pared by 3 bases and J by 1 base, with 3 bases of the junction left unmatched. CDR1 and CDR2 (germline): MDHEN, SYDVKM. In nucleotides, the CDR3 is TGTGCCAGCAGTTTTAGGCGGGAGTCCTACGAGCAGTACTTC. Protein sequence: CASSFRRESYEQYF.

The J gene is TRBJ2-1, the V gene TRBV7-9; either TRBD1 or TRBD2 may supply D (5 bases each). This CDR3 has 14 residues. V was shortened by 0 bases and J by 3 bases, with 6 bases between the two germline ends. From germline, CDR1 is SEHNR and CDR2 FQNEAQ (reference sequence). The CDR3 loop reads CASSLARGYNEQFF. The CDR3 DNA reads TGTGCCAGCAGCTTAGCGAGGGGCTACAATGAGCAGTTCTTC.

This clonotype has just a few counts. The chain employs TRBV3-1 and TRBJ2-3; D is unresolved. CDR1 is LGHDT, CDR2 YNNKEL, per germline (reference sequence). CDR3 length: 14 residues. Deletions cut 1 base from V and 2 bases from J, with 7 bases between. CDR3 region: CASSQVATTDTQYF. CDR3 bases: TGTGCCAGCAGCCAAGTGGCAACCACAGATACGCAGTATTTT.

The J gene is TRBJ2-5, the V gene TRBV15; D gene uncertain. From germline, CDR1 is LNHNV and CDR2 YYDKDF (reference sequence). V lost 3 bases to trimming and J lost 0 bases, with 11 bases between them. CDR3 length: 15 amino acids. In DNA form, the CDR3 reads TGTGCCACCAGCAGCTTGGGATTGTACCAAGAGACCCAGTACTTC. Protein product: CATSSLGLYQETQYF.

The rearrangement joins TRBV18 to TRBJ2-5; a possible D gene is TRBD2 (5 bases). Trimming removed 2 bases at V and 5 bases at J, with 9 bases between. Germline V lookup: CDR1 KGHSH, CDR2 LQKENI. The CDR3 consists of 13 residues. This CDR3 is CASSPIAHETQYF. In DNA, the CDR3 is TGTGCCAGCTCACCAATAGCGCATGAGACCCAGTACTTC.

The CDR3 sequence: CSASSAISGNTIYF. In DNA, the CDR3 is TGCAGTGCTAGTTCGGCGATCTCTGGAAACACCATATATTTT. V usage is TRBV20-1 and J usage is TRBJ1-3; D remains ambiguous. The germline gives CDR1 DFQATT, CDR2 SNEGSKA (reference sequence). The CDR3 is 14 residues long. Between the trimmed V and J ends, which lost 3 bases and 0 bases, there was a span of 9 bases.

This clonotype came up a few times. The chain links TRBV20-1 to TRBJ2-5, with 9 nucleotides matching TRBD1. The CDR3 has 14 residues. The germline gives CDR1 DFQATT, CDR2 SNEGSKA (reference sequence). The ends lost 5 bases at V and 2 bases at J; junction bases unmatched: 6. The CDR3 DNA reads TGCAGTGCTGGCCCCGGACAGGGGCAAGAGACCCAGTACTTC. Encoded protein: CSAGPGQGQETQYF.

This clonotype came up many times. V is TRBV5-6 and J is TRBJ1-1; no reliable D call. The CDR3 sequence is 15 residues long. Germline V CDR1 and CDR2: SGHDT, YYEEEE. V lost 0 bases to trimming and J lost 1 base, with 10 bases between them. The CDR3 nucleotides are TGTGCCAGCAGCTTGGTCTCAGCTCCGAACACTGAAGCTTTCTTT. Protein product: CASSLVSAPNTEAFF.

A few counts support this clonotype. J is TRBJ1-6 and V is TRBV7-9; D ambiguous. Germline-derived CDR1 and CDR2 are SEHNR and FQNEAQ (reference sequence). Trimming removed 1 base at V and 11 bases at J, with 18 bases between. The CDR3 is 16 residues long. CDR3 in amino acids: CASSLDVAGIHPPLHF. The CDR3 DNA reads as TGTGCCAGCAGCTTAGACGTAGCGGGGATTCACCCACCCCTCCACTTT.

CDR3 loop: CSARRASGRMGYEQYF. CDR3 bases: TGCAGTGCTAGACGGGCTAGCGGGAGGATGGGGTACGAGCAGTACTTC. J is TRBJ2-7 and V is TRBV20-1; 11 bases match TRBD2. The V segment lost 2 bases and the J segment 4 bases; nucleotides outside the gene matches: 10. The CDR3 loop spans 16 amino acids. The germline V gene encodes CDR1 DFQATT and CDR2 SNEGSKA (reference sequence).

This clonotype showed up many times. The rearrangement uses TRBV12-3 or TRBV12-4 and TRBJ2-7; D not resolved. This CDR3 region has 13 residues. The germline V and J ends were trimmed by 5 bases and 0 bases, with 8 bases remaining between them. The CDR3 region is CASSPESSYEQYF. Written as DNA, the CDR3 is TGTGCCAGCAGTCCCGAGTCCTCCTACGAGCAGTACTTC.

This clonotype has ten or more counts. J is TRBJ2-1 and V is TRBV12-3 or TRBV12-4, with TRBD2 matching over 10 bases. With 6 bases clipped from V and 3 bases from J, the junction kept 2 bases outside the gene matches. The CDR3 has 14 residues. CDR3 sequence reads: CASRSSGGYNEQFF. CDR3 coding DNA: TGTGCCAGCAGATCTAGCGGGGGCTACAATGAGCAGTTCTTC.

There are a few counts of this clonotype. The J gene is TRBJ2-5, the V gene TRBV27; D not resolved. Trimming removed 8 bases at V and 4 bases at J, with 11 bases between. Per the germline V gene, CDR1 is MNHEY and CDR2 is SMNVEV (reference sequence). CDR3 length equals 12 residues. As DNA, the CDR3 is TGTGCCAGCGGACGTCCGGGAGAGACCCAGTACTTC. Protein sequence: CASGRPGETQYF.

In its sample, this clonotype was seen many times. This chain joins TRBV12-3 or TRBV12-4 and TRBJ1-1; a possible D gene is TRBD1 (6 bases). This CDR3 has 13 residues. With 5 bases removed from V and 10 bases from J, the gap between germline ends came to 17 bases. CDR3 coding DNA: TGTGCCAGCAGTCTGGCCACAGGGTCGCCAGCTTTCTTT. It codes for CASSLATGSPAFF.

The J gene is TRBJ2-7, the V gene TRBV5-5, with D unclear. The V gene lost 0 bases and the J gene lost 2 bases, with 9 bases spanning the gap. Germline-derived CDR1 and CDR2 are SGHKS and YYEKEE (reference sequence). This CDR3 has 14 residues. CDR3 sequence reads: CASSLVRQPYEQYF. In DNA form, the CDR3 reads TGTGCCAGCAGCTTGGTCAGGCAGCCCTACGAGCAGTACTTC.

This chain uses TRBV3-1 with TRBJ2-7; 7 bases are shared with TRBD1. CDR1 is LGHDT, CDR2 YNNKEL, per germline (reference sequence). The CDR3 runs to 15 residues. V trimming: 4 bases; J trimming: 2 bases; junction bases outside the gene matches: 8. The CDR3 spells CASSPPTGSTYEQYF. CDR3 coding DNA: TGTGCCAGCAGCCCCCCGACAGGGTCTACCTACGAGCAGTACTTC.

The CDR3 DNA follows: TGCAGTGCTAGAGTTACCCCCACACTGAACACCGGGGAGCTGTTTTTT. Its protein is CSARVTPTLNTGELFF. The J gene is TRBJ2-2, the V gene TRBV20-1; no clear D gene. CDR3 length: 16 residues. Germline V lookup: CDR1 DFQATT, CDR2 SNEGSKA (reference sequence). Trimming took off 1 base at V and 1 base at J, with 13 bases between the two ends.

The chain has TRBV15 and TRBJ2-3; D is undetermined. Trimming shortened V by 7 bases and J by 6 bases, and 14 bases separated the two germline ends. The CDR3 is 13 residues long. The V gene's germline CDR1 is LNHNV and CDR2 YYDKDF (reference sequence). The CDR3 loop is CATTGLGVDTQYF. DNA of the CDR3: TGTGCCACCACCGGTCTTGGTGTGGATACGCAGTATTTT.

The chain couples TRBV5-1 to TRBJ2-5, with 10 bases fitting TRBD1. The CDR3 runs to 14 residues. Germline V gives CDR1 SGHRS, CDR2 YFSETQ. Trimming took 4 bases from V and 7 from J; bases not matched to a gene: 7. The CDR3 DNA sequence: TGCGCCAGCAGCACCGGACAGGGGGAAGCGACCCAGTACTTC. Its translation is CASSTGQGEATQYF.